This TCR beta chain emerged from a study of cytomegalovirus exposure and HLA in healthy donors. A remark on this clone: No antigen is known for it.

The PCR used 60 Vbeta and 13 Jbeta primers. Sequencing used immunoSEQ multiplex PCR; TCRdb keeps in-frame clones, though not all of them. This table has roughly 160,000 clones, over 60% appearing once. Overall study findings and caveats: It was reportedly the case that the classifier diagnosed cytomegalovirus status with high specificity and sensitivity. TCR beta V- and J-gene trimming, according to a later analysis, was linked to a missense DCLRE1C variant. By HLA locus, TCR association rates varied in a later analysis, with DRB1 showing the most and HLA-C the fewest. In presence/absence analyses, roughly uniform sequencing depth across donors was assumed.

CDR1 is SQVTM, CDR2 ANQGSEA, per germline. The trim removed 5 bases at V and 4 bases at J, leaving 0 bases unmatched. The CDR3 consists of 11 residues. The sample comprised PBMCs. The chain carries TRBV29-1 and TRBJ2-5; 8 bases fit TRBD2. This TCR was sampled from a woman in her 30s in good health and CMV-seronegative. The CDR3 coding sequence is TGCAGCGTTCTAGCGGGAGAGACCCAGTACTTC. This codes for CSVLAGETQYF.